Reported below is one T cell receptor beta chain. There is no known antigen for this receptor. There are no base qualities to consult, and no much larger clone falls within one base. One collaborating source in Seattle enrolled patients while the patients were actively infected and followed the patients over time throughout the course of disease. The collaborating institutions used their own protocols to collect whole blood in K2EDTA tubes. For TCRbeta analysis, collaborator samples were shipped as frozen whole blood, as isolated PBMCs, or as DNA extracted from either sample type. The data stem from a study of blood T cell repertoires in COVID-19 (dated by TCRdb to about 2020). In the study overall: The collaborator samples originated in the United States, Italy and Spain and spanned the acute and convalescent phases of COVID-19. Where HLA class I and class II types were available, the types were taken from metadata supplied by the sample provider, not from assay-based typing. The samples were drawn from the first 160 participants of the ongoing ImmuneRACE study and from some 1,300 subjects provided by 6 global collaborators. A freely available public database, intended as a resource for researchers studying the immune response to SARS-CoV-2, is where the repertoires were released. Sample metadata almost always included a de-identified subject ID, COVID-19 status, age in years and sex. The prospective study material was composed of cDNA or gDNA derived from T cells, B-cell-depleted T cells, or PBMCs. The dataset comprised deeply sampled blood TCRbeta repertoires from subjects exposed to, actively infected with, or recovered from COVID-19.

Paper-wide results and their limitations: The quantity of clinical and demographic metadata differed by source and by participant and was supplied without curation.

Looking up the germline V gene (reference sequence) yields CDR1 WNHNN and CDR2 SYGVQD. The CDR3 measures 15 amino acids from cysteine to phenylalanine. Only the CDR3 portion is preserved as DNA: 45 bases, with reading frame beginning at the first base. Relative to germline, V is missing 6 bases and J is missing 5 bases, with 10 bases of the junction outside any gene match. TCRbeta CDR3 regions were amplified from genomic DNA by means of the immunoSEQ Assay, a bias-controlled multiplex PCR. On the authors' methods: The number of nucleated cells in each sample was estimated from the amplification of reference gene primers within the assay. To quantify the absolute abundance of each unique TCRbeta CDR3 rearrangement, sequence reads were collapsed and filtered. Productive Simpson clonality was computed per sample as the square root of Simpson's diversity index over productive rearrangements. Imported from immuneACCESS, the table was reduced by TCRdb to in-frame sequences with V and J called. These copies leave out some clones; in studies compared against another copy, an unresolved V gene accounts for under half, and the cause of the remainder is not known. The DNA gave D and trimming, while V, J and clone size come from that table. The sample includes more than 200,000 clones, with about nine tenths observed a single time. Together, the top ten hold approximately 10% of the sample.

The sample taken for sequencing was peripheral blood. The chain uses TRBV10-1 and TRBJ2-5; 9 of the junction bases match TRBD1. This TCR derives from a man aged 50-60 years with COVID-19, enrolled during active disease. CDR3 protein: CASSPGQGVFETQYF. The base sequence is TGCGCCAGCAGCCCGGGACAGGGTGTTTTCGAGACCCAGTACTTC.